This T cell receptor beta chain was profiled in a study of T-cell memory formation after mild COVID-19. To note about this clonotype: What it binds is not known.

The CDR3 totals 12 residues. From germline, CDR1 is MNHEY and CDR2 SVGEGT. V lost 8 bases, J lost 5 bases, and 10 bases lay in between. Via MiXCR, TCRdb re-called the 5' RACE reads, giving one row per CDR3 protein. The sample lists about 170,000 distinct CDR3 sequences; approximately 13% were seen once. Study outcomes and limitations: CD8+ contracting clones occupied EMRA, while CD4+ ones occupied mainly CM and EM.

The TCR comes from a man younger than 35 who had mild COVID-19 (a few samples of this study predate the infection). Cell type and time point are not known. The sequenced sample consisted of PBMCs or a T cell subset sorted from them (not recorded which). V usage is TRBV6-2 or TRBV6-3 and J usage is TRBJ1-5; no reliable D call. The chain's CDR3 is CASASSYQPQHF. CDR3 nucleotide sequence: TGTGCCAGCGCTTCCTCCTATCAGCCCCAGCATTTT.